Detailed here is one TCR beta chain. Its antigen is unknown. The sample belongs to a study of cytomegalovirus exposure and HLA in healthy donors. Study findings and constraints: Reportedly, cytomegalovirus status was diagnosed with high sensitivity and specificity. Being indistinguishable, some V segments were excluded, TRBV6-2 and TRBV6-3 among them. In a later analysis, HLA-associated TCR beta chains were more clonally expanded than equally common others. Within the data, a cluster of highly shared sequence variants was likely a sequencing artifact.

CDR1 MNHNY and CDR2 SVGAGI come from the germline V gene (reference sequence). The CDR3 runs to 16 residues. V shed 2 bases, J shed 6 bases, and the junction held 9 bases outside the gene matches. Primers: 60 Vbeta forward and 13 Jbeta reverse. TCRdb's copy holds only in-frame clones and misses some; the assay was immunoSEQ multiplex PCR. The table has some 110,000 clones, 79% seen once; the top ten hold 3.5% to 4.5%. This receptor was identified in a man aged 25-40 years in good health and CMV-seropositive. Source material: PBMCs. The chain couples TRBV6-6 to TRBJ2-3, with 9 bases that match TRBD2. Here the CDR3 reads CASSYVGGRAGDTQYF. Written as DNA, the CDR3 is TGTGCCAGCAGTTACGTTGGCGGGAGGGCGGGGGATACGCAGTATTTT.